This T cell receptor beta chain stems from a study of shared clonotypes between healthy human individuals. As to this clone: Its antigen is undetermined.

TCRdb's table, derived via immunoSEQ multiplex PCR, lists solely in-frame clones and lacks some. The sample includes 2 million to 3 million clones, approximately 93% of them seen just once. V was clipped by 0 bases and J by 2 bases, with 8 bases between them. CDR3 length: 16 amino acids. Study-wide findings and caveats: Compared with clonotypes that all four donors shared, non-shared clonotypes had lower generation probabilities.

The receptor was derived from a man aged 18 to 29 in good health. Some clones in this sample may be carry-over from other donors' samples. The chain combines TRBV23-1 with TRBJ2-6; no clear D gene. TRBV23-1 is treated as an ORF (open reading frame) with a function not yet certain. Sequencing was carried out using naive CD4+ T cells from PBMCs. Noted subset: CD45RA+ positively selected. This CDR3 reads CASSQSRGAGANVLTF. The DNA of the CDR3 is TGCGCCAGCAGTCAATCCAGAGGCGCTGGGGCCAACGTCCTGACTTTC.